The next 8 T cell receptor beta chains were all read from a single sample in a study of cytomegalovirus exposure and HLA in healthy donors. Primers for the PCR totalled 60 Vbeta and 13 Jbeta. Assay used: immunoSEQ multiplex PCR; TCRdb lists only in-frame clones, some missing. The sample contains under 200,000 clones, roughly 67% of which appear only once. The sequenced sample consisted of PBMCs. The receptors here all came from a woman aged 18-29 years in good health and CMV-seropositive.

The rearrangement uses TRBV27 and TRBJ2-2, with TRBD2 matching 9 bases. V lost 0 bases to trimming and J lost 3 bases; unmatched junction nucleotides: 5. Germline CDR1 reads MNHEY; CDR2 reads SMNVEV (reference sequence). This CDR3 has 17 amino acids. The CDR3 loop reads CASSLSITSGHTGELFF. CDR3 nucleotides: TGTGCCAGCAGTTTATCGATCACTAGCGGGCACACCGGGGAGCTGTTTTTT.

The rearrangement uses TRBV9 and TRBJ1-1; 9 bases line up with TRBD1. Germline V gene sequence: CDR1 SGDLS, CDR2 YYNGEE. The CDR3 consists of 14 residues. The V segment lost 0 bases and the J segment 10 bases; nucleotides outside the gene matches: 7. CDR3 in amino acids: CASSVAGGQGAAFF. The CDR3 coding sequence is TGTGCCAGCAGCGTAGCCGGGGGACAGGGCGCAGCTTTCTTT.

The rearrangement joins TRBV28 to TRBJ1-5, with D possibly matching TRBD1 (6 bases). V lost 6 bases and J 9 bases, leaving 18 bases between the germline ends. The CDR3 runs 14 residues. Germline V gene lookup returns CDR1 MDHEN and CDR2 SYDVKM. CDR3 nucleotides: TGTGCCAGCAGCACAGGGAGTATTATGGGGCCCCAGCATTTT. Amino acid sequence: CASSTGSIMGPQHF. Full variable domain (outside the CDR3, taken from reference TRBV28 and TRBJ1-5): DVKVTQSSRYLVKRTGEKVFLECVQDMDHENMFWYRQDPGLGLRLIYFSYDVKMKEKGDIPEGYSVSREKKERFSLILESASTNQTSMYLCASSTGSIMGPQHFGDGTRLSIL.

The chain is built from TRBV9 and TRBJ2-7, with a possible D match to TRBD2 (5 bases). Germline CDR1 is SGDLS and CDR2 is YYNGEE. This CDR3 contains 15 residues. Trimming pared 4 bases from V and 5 bases from J, leaving 19 bases between. In nucleotides, the CDR3 is TGTGCCAGCAGCCCATCACCGGCCGGAGGAGACGAGCAGTACTTC. Its protein product is CASSPSPAGGDEQYF.

The chain employs TRBV27 and TRBJ2-5; a possible D gene is TRBD2 (5 bases). This CDR3 has 14 residues. Trimming pared 3 bases from V and 7 bases from J, leaving 15 bases between. Per germline, CDR1 MNHEY and CDR2 SMNVEV (reference sequence). This CDR3 is CASSLNGEFWTQYF. CDR3 sequence (DNA): TGTGCCAGCAGTTTGAACGGGGAGTTTTGGACCCAGTACTTC.

The genes are TRBV5-1 and TRBJ2-7; a possible D gene is TRBD1 (5 bases). CDR3 length: 17 amino acids. Trimming took 0 bases from V and 3 from J, leaving 19 bases between them. Germline V CDR1 and CDR2: SGHRS, YFSETQ. The chain's CDR3 is CASSLASNAQGYYEQYF. CDR3 DNA sequence: TGCGCCAGCAGCTTGGCCTCGAACGCTCAGGGATACTACGAGCAGTACTTC.

The rearrangement joins TRBV18 to TRBJ1-4; TRBD1 matches at 9 bases. CDR1 is KGHSH and CDR2 is LQKENI in the germline V gene. The length of the CDR3 is 16 residues. V was clipped by 0 bases and J by 7 bases; unmatched bases: 6. CDR3 in amino acids: CASSPPGTGKTEKLFF. The CDR3 nucleotides read TGTGCCAGCTCACCACCGGGGACAGGGAAGACTGAAAAACTGTTTTTT. Drawing the rest from reference TRBV18 and TRBJ1-4, the complete variable domain is NAGVMQNPRHLVRRRGQEARLRCSPMKGHSHVYWYRQLPEEGLKFMVYLQKENIIDESGMPKERFSAEFPKEGPSILRIQQVVRGDSAAYFCASSPPGTGKTEKLFFGSGTQLSVL.

This sequence joins TRBV7-2 and TRBJ2-1; D not resolved. The CDR3 is 14 residues long. Germline lookup yields CDR1 SGHTA and CDR2 FQGNSA. V lost 1 base to trimming and J lost 5 bases, with 9 bases between them. CDR3 in DNA: TGTGCCAGCAGCTTAGTGTACCGGGACAATGAGCAGTTCTTC. It translates to CASSLVYRDNEQFF.